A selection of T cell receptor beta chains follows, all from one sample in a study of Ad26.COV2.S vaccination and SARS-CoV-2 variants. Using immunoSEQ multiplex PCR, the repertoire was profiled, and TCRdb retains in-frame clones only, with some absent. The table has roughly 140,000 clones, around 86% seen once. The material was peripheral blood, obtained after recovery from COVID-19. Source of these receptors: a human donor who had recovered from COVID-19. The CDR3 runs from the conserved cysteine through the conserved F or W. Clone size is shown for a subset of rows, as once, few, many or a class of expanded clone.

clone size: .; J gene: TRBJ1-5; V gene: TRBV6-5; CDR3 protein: CASSTDINQPQHF
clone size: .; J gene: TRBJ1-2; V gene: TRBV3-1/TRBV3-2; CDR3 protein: CASSVPGQRPYGYTF
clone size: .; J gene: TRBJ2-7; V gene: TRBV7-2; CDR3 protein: CASSLSGSGYEQYF
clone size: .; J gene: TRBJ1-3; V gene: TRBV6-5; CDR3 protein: CASSYRVSAPGNTIYF
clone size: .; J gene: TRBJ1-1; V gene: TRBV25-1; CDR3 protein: CASSAHTGLPTEAFF
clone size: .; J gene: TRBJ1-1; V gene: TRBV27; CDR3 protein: CASRPIDGDTEAFF
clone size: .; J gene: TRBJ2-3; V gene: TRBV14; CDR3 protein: CASSQDGFQGLEDTQYF
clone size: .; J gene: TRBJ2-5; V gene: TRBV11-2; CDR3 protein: CASSLAGTAQETQYF
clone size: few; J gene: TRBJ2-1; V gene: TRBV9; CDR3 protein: CASGLSYNEQFF
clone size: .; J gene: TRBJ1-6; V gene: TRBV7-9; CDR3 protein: CASSLGQGPYNSPLHF
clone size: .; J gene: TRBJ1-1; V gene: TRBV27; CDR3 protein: CASRIDRVRTEAFF
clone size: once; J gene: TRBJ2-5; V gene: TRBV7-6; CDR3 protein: CASSLTGAQTQYF
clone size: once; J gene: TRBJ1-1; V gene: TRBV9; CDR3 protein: CASSVASYTEAFF
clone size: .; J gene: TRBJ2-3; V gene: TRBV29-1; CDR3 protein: CSVVLWTGSDTQYF
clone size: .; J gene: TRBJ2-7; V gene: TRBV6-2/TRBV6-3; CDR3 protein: CASSYYYRDEGYEQYF
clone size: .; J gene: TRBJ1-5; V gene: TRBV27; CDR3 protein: CASSLGGEYQPQHF
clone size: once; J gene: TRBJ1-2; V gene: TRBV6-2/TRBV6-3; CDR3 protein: CASSPWDRTYGYTF
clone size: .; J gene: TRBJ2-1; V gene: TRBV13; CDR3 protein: CASSLPPTVSSYNEQFF
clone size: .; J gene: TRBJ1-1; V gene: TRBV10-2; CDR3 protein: CASRADPGQGRAFF
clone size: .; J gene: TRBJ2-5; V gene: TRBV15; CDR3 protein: CATSSPSSPGETQYF
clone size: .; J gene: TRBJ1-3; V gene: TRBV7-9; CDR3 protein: CASSLGVGVGNTIYF
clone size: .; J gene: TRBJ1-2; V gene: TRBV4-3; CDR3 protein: CASSQDRGFDGYTF
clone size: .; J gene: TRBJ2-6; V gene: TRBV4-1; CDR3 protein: CASSQPPGGSGANVLTF
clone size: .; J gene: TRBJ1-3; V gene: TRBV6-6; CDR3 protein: CASSLTRSGNTIYF
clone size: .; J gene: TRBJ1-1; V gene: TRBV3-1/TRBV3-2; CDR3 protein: CASSQGVVKVNTEAFF
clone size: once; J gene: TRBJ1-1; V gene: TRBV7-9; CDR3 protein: CASSRLTGDTEAFF
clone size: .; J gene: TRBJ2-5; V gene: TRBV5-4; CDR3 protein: CASSFGVHEETQYF
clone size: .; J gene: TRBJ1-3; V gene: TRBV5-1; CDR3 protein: CASSSSVSGNTIYF